These 25 T cell receptor beta chains were sequenced from one sample in a study of human T cells and chemical hapten exposure. Extraction yielded total RNA from whole blood (unfractionated). A single record per CDR3 protein comes from TCRdb applying MiXCR to the 5' RACE reads. Here the sample spans some 78,000 distinct CDR3 sequences, 6% to 8.5% being singletons. The receptors stem from a male donor in good health.

The table lists this clonotype with a few counts. The V and J genes are TRBV7-2 and TRBJ2-4; D is unresolved. Germline values: CDR1 SGHTA, CDR2 FQGNSA. The V and J ends lost 1 base and 0 bases respectively, with 16 bases between them. CDR3 length equals 18 residues. The chain's CDR3 is CASSLGSASILAKNIQYF. CDR3 sequence (DNA): TGTGCCAGCAGCTTAGGGTCCGCATCAATCCTAGCCAAAAACATTCAGTACTTC.

The chain is built from TRBV20-1 and TRBJ1-5, with D possibly matching TRBD1 (5 bases). The germline CDR1 and CDR2 sequences are DFQATT and SNEGSKA (reference sequence). Trimming left V 1 base short and J 7 bases short, with 8 bases between. This CDR3 is 12 amino acids long. CDR3 DNA: TGCAGTGCTAGAGGGGGGGGGCAGCCCCAGCATTTT. It encodes CSARGGGQPQHF.

Ten or more counts support this clonotype. The chain combines TRBV11-2 with TRBJ2-1; 10 bases agree with TRBD2. The trim removed 2 bases at V and 7 bases at J, leaving 8 bases unmatched. The CDR3 consists of 16 residues. Per germline, CDR1 SGHAT and CDR2 FQNNGV. The CDR3 nucleotides read TGTGCCAGCAGCTTATTGGAGGGACTAGCGAGGAATGAGCAGTTCTTC. Encoded protein: CASSLLEGLARNEQFF.

This clonotype was seen repeatedly, ten times or more. This rearrangement joins TRBV10-3 to TRBJ2-1; 11 bases are a match to TRBD2. The CDR3 is 15 amino acids. Germline V lookup: CDR1 ENHRY, CDR2 SYGVKD. After removal of 5 bases from V and 9 bases from J, the junction contained 9 bases not matched to a gene. The CDR3 loop reads CAISSNSGRALEQFF. Written as DNA, the CDR3 is TGTGCCATCAGTTCTAATAGCGGGAGGGCCCTTGAGCAGTTCTTC.

This clonotype was detected many times. The chain combines TRBV7-9 with TRBJ2-5; TRBD2 matches at 13 bases. Germline assignment: CDR1 SEHNR and CDR2 FQNEAQ (reference sequence). Trimming removed 1 base from V and 3 bases from J; junction bases left unmatched: 2. The CDR3 loop spans 16 amino acids. This CDR3 is CASSLGGLAGEETQYF. CDR3 in DNA: TGTGCCAGCAGCTTAGGAGGACTAGCGGGAGAAGAGACCCAGTACTTC.

This clonotype was observed a few times. The chain links TRBV6-1 to TRBJ1-2, with D unclear. Germline values: CDR1 MNHNS, CDR2 SASEGT. With 4 bases removed from V and 0 bases from J, the gap between germline ends came to 6 bases. There are 13 residues in the CDR3. The CDR3 is CASSVHPNYGYTF. The CDR3 DNA reads TGTGCCAGCAGTGTTCACCCTAACTATGGCTACACCTTC.

This clonotype was recorded at least ten times. The V gene is TRBV27, the J gene TRBJ2-5; D is perhaps TRBD1 (5 bases). V lost 5 bases and J 2 bases, leaving 12 bases between the germline ends. Germline V lookup: CDR1 MNHEY, CDR2 SMNVEV (reference sequence). CDR3 length: 14 amino acids. CDR3 amino acids: CASSPDSGQETQYF. In DNA, the CDR3 is TGTGCCAGCAGTCCCGACAGTGGTCAAGAGACCCAGTACTTC.

This clonotype turned up a few times. J is TRBJ2-1 and V is TRBV4-2; D perhaps matches TRBD2 (5 bases). Germline V CDR1 and CDR2: LGHNA, YNFKEQ. The CDR3 spans 16 residues. Trimming pared 0 bases from V and 4 bases from J, leaving 13 bases between. Here the CDR3 reads CASSQDSASRYNEQFF. The CDR3 coding sequence is TGTGCCAGCAGCCAAGATAGTGCTAGCCGATACAATGAGCAGTTCTTC.

There are a few counts of this clonotype. The chain couples TRBV5-6 to TRBJ2-7; D is uncertain. Trimming removed 0 bases at V and 3 bases at J, with 13 bases between. The CDR3 length is 15 residues. From germline, CDR1 is SGHDT and CDR2 YYEEEE. The CDR3 region is CASSLVRDLVYEQYF. The CDR3 DNA reads TGTGCCAGCAGCTTGGTGCGTGACCTTGTCTACGAGCAGTACTTC.

The chain joins TRBV5-1 to TRBJ1-1, with a possible D match to TRBD1 (6 bases). CDR3 size: 16 residues. Germline values: CDR1 SGHRS, CDR2 YFSETQ. The ends were cut back, 1 base at V and 0 bases at J, with 13 bases in the middle. This CDR3 is CASSLKGGPMNTEAFF. The CDR3 bases are TGCGCCAGCAGCTTGAAGGGGGGCCCAATGAACACTGAAGCTTTCTTT. Looking up the rest from reference TRBV5-1 and TRBJ1-1 gives the full variable domain: KAGVTQTPRYLIKTRGQQVTLSCSPISGHRSVSWYQQTPGQGLQFLFEYFSETQRNKGNFPGRFSGRQFSNSRSEMNVSTLELGDSALYLCASSLKGGPMNTEAFFGQGTRLTVV.

In this sample, this clonotype turned up a few times. This chain uses TRBV20-1 with TRBJ2-3; 11 positions match TRBD2. Trimming at V came to 3 bases and at J to 2 bases, leaving 4 bases not matched to a gene. From germline, CDR1 is DFQATT and CDR2 SNEGSKA (reference sequence). The CDR3 has 15 amino acids. CDR3 DNA sequence: TGCAGTGCTAGCCCGACTAGCGGGATCACAGATACGCAGTATTTT. This sequence encodes CSASPTSGITDTQYF.

This clonotype was picked up a small number of times. The chain employs TRBV7-9 and TRBJ1-3, with a tentative D call TRBD1 (5 bases). This CDR3 contains 16 residues. V was shortened by 1 base and J by 1 base, with 11 bases between the two germline ends. CDR1 and CDR2 (germline): SEHNR, FQNEAQ (reference sequence). In nucleotides, the CDR3 is TGTGCCAGCAGCTTAGGGGACGGACCGTCTGGAAACACCATATATTTT. Protein: CASSLGDGPSGNTIYF.

CDR3 DNA sequence: TGTGCCAGCAGCTCGGGCTTGGACGCGACGAACACCGGGGAGCTGTTTTTT. Its protein product is CASSSGLDATNTGELFF. J is TRBJ2-2 and V is TRBV7-9; D unresolved. V lost 4 bases and J lost 0, with 15 bases in between. This CDR3 region has 17 residues. Germline V gene data show CDR1 as SEHNR and CDR2 as FQNEAQ (reference sequence). The full variable domain, rest sourced from reference TRBV7-9 and TRBJ2-2, is DTGVSQNPRHKITKRGQNVTFRCDPISEHNRLYWYRQTLGQGPEFLTYFQNEAQLEKSRLLSDRFSAERPKGSFSTLEIQRTEQGDSAMYLCASSSGLDATNTGELFFGEGSRLTVL.

This clonotype was recorded a few times. This rearrangement joins TRBV29-1 to TRBJ2-1; D remains ambiguous. CDR3 length: 13 residues. V was clipped by 3 bases and J by 1 base, with 7 bases between them. Germline V gene data show CDR1 as SQVTM and CDR2 as ANQGSEA. CDR3 sequence: CSVDVGSYNEQFF. The CDR3 DNA sequence: TGCAGCGTTGACGTAGGGTCCTACAATGAGCAGTTCTTC.

The chain recombines TRBV29-1 with TRBJ2-1; D is uncertain. CDR3 length: 14 residues. Trimming removed 5 bases at V and 0 bases at J, with 11 bases between. Germline CDR1 SQVTM, CDR2 ANQGSEA. Written as DNA, the CDR3 is TGCAGCGTTAAGGCGGTCCTCTCCTACAATGAGCAGTTCTTC. Its translation is CSVKAVLSYNEQFF.

This clonotype was picked up many times. This chain uses TRBV9 with TRBJ1-5, with 9 bases identical to TRBD1. The CDR3 is 17 amino acids. V lost 3 bases, J lost 2 bases, and 9 bases stayed unmatched. The V gene's germline CDR1 is SGDLS and CDR2 YYNGEE. DNA of the CDR3: TGTGCCAGCAGCGCGGGGACAGGGCTGAGCGGCAATCAGCCCCAGCATTTT. It yields the protein CASSAGTGLSGNQPQHF.

This clonotype occurred many times. The V call is TRBV12-3 or TRBV12-4, the J call TRBJ1-1; maybe TRBD1 (6 bases). The CDR3 sequence is 15 residues long. Trimming cost V 6 bases and J 2 bases, with 16 bases left between them. For the CDR3, the DNA is TGTGCCAGCAGGCGGGCCGGGACACATAACACTGAAGCTTTCTTT. Its protein is CASRRAGTHNTEAFF.

This clonotype occurred a few times. The chain couples TRBV9 to TRBJ2-1; D might be TRBD1 (6 bases). The V end lost 4 bases, the J end lost 7 bases, and 15 bases lay between the germline ends. The CDR3 runs 14 residues. Looked up from germline, CDR1 is SGDLS and CDR2 is YYNGEE. CDR3 DNA sequence: TGTGCCAGCAGCCAGTTAGGACAGAGAAATGAGCAGTTCTTC. It codes for CASSQLGQRNEQFF. Using reference TRBV9 and TRBJ2-1 for the parts outside the CDR3, the full variable domain is DSGVTQTPKHLITATGQRVTLRCSPRSGDLSVYWYQQSLDQGLQFLIQYYNGEERAKGNILERFSAQQFPDLHSELNLSSLELGDSALYFCASSQLGQRNEQFFGPGTRLTVL.

This clonotype came up many times. This chain links TRBV5-4 with TRBJ2-7, with TRBD1 identical over 7 bases. Germline CDR1 SGHNT, CDR2 YYREEE (reference sequence). V gave up 5 bases and J gave up 0 bases; unmatched junction bases: 8. The CDR3 runs 15 residues. In DNA, the CDR3 is TGTGCCAGCAGGTCAGGGGGACCGAACTCCTACGAGCAGTACTTC. Translating gives CASRSGGPNSYEQYF.

V is TRBV5-1 and J is TRBJ1-2; 9 positions match TRBD1. This CDR3 has 15 residues. Germline CDR1 and CDR2: SGHRS and YFSETQ. Trimming cost V 4 bases and J 8 bases; bases outside gene matches: 12. The CDR3 here is CASSVTGGVNPGYTF. The CDR3 region has the DNA TGCGCCAGCAGCGTAACAGGGGGCGTTAATCCAGGCTACACCTTC.

This clonotype was seen a handful of times. J is TRBJ1-1 and V is TRBV5-1; D not certain. The CDR3 sequence is 14 residues long. Germline CDR1 reads SGHRS; CDR2 reads YFSETQ. V lost 0 bases and J 3 bases, leaving 9 bases between the germline ends. CDR3 region: CASSLEGSDTEAFF. Here the CDR3 DNA reads TGCGCCAGCAGCTTGGAGGGCAGTGACACTGAAGCTTTCTTT. The full variable domain, completed using reference TRBV5-1 and TRBJ1-1, is KAGVTQTPRYLIKTRGQQVTLSCSPISGHRSVSWYQQTPGQGLQFLFEYFSETQRNKGNFPGRFSGRQFSNSRSEMNVSTLELGDSALYLCASSLEGSDTEAFFGQGTRLTVV.

This clonotype has ten or more counts. The rearrangement links TRBV29-1 to TRBJ2-4; tentatively, D is TRBD2 (5 bases). The CDR3 is 13 amino acids. CDR1 is SQVTM, CDR2 ANQGSEA, per germline. Trimming shortened V by 3 bases and J by 10 bases, and 16 bases separated the two germline ends. The CDR3 loop reads CSVDSGVASIQYF. The CDR3 bases are TGCAGCGTTGATTCCGGGGTGGCTTCGATTCAGTACTTC.

The chain carries TRBV12-5 and TRBJ2-3; D gene unclear. Germline V gene data show CDR1 as LGHNT and CDR2 as FRNRAP. V lost 6 bases and J 5 bases, leaving 18 bases between the germline ends. This CDR3 is built from 15 residues. The CDR3 spells CASGPPDEVGDTQYF. CDR3 in DNA: TGTGCTAGTGGCCCCCCTGATGAGGTGGGAGATACGCAGTATTTT. Looking up the rest from reference TRBV12-5 and TRBJ2-3 gives the full variable domain: DARVTQTPRHKVTEMGQEVTMRCQPILGHNTVFWYRQTMMQGLELLAYFRNRAPLDDSGMPKDRFSAEMPDATLATLKIQPSEPRDSAVYFCASGPPDEVGDTQYFGPGTRLTVL.

This clonotype was observed a few times. The gene calls are TRBV6-5 and TRBJ1-4, with 7 bases that match TRBD1. Looked up from germline, CDR1 is MNHEY and CDR2 is SVGAGI. The CDR3 sequence is 16 residues long. V lost 6 bases, J lost 7 bases, and 14 bases stayed unmatched. CDR3 nucleotide sequence: TGTGCCAGCAGCCGAACTTCGACAGGGTGGGGTGAAAAACTGTTTTTT. It codes for CASSRTSTGWGEKLFF.

J is TRBJ1-1 and V is TRBV9; no reliable D call. This CDR3 is 14 amino acids long. The V gene's germline CDR1 is SGDLS and CDR2 YYNGEE. Trimming shortened V by 1 base and J by 2 bases, and 9 bases separated the two germline ends. CDR3 DNA: TGTGCCAGCAGCGTAAGGGCGGCTAACACTGAAGCTTTCTTT. This codes for CASSVRAANTEAFF.